This entry features one T cell receptor (beta chain) sequence. The antigen is not known. Deletions cut 8 bases from V and 3 bases from J, with 14 bases between. CDR3 length equals 13 residues. The germline CDR1 and CDR2 sequences are MNHNS and SASEGT. Every bit of the isolated RNA underwent reverse transcription, so sequencing read expressed TCRB transcripts. Some clones are missing from TCRdb's copy, which holds only in-frame ones; the method was immunoSEQ multiplex PCR. This table has some 640,000 clones, around an eighth appearing once. The sample comes from a study of beta chain features in type 1 diabetes. General observations from the study: All four CD4+ subsets from Type 1 diabetes patients carried moderately but significantly shorter TCRB CDR3s. HLA effects on TCRB rearrangement stayed unresolved here. PCR might show a preference for shorter templates, equally across patients and controls. Naive, central memory and Treg TCRB repertoires appeared more alike in patients than in healthy donors.

The chain joins TRBV6-1 to TRBJ2-7; maybe TRBD2 (6 bases). The sequence was collected from a man aged 18 to 35 with type 1 diabetes. The sample consisted of naive CD4+ T cells from blood. DNA for the CDR3: TGTGCCAGCCTAACGGGACTGAACTACGAGCAGTACTTC. Translated: CASLTGLNYEQYF.